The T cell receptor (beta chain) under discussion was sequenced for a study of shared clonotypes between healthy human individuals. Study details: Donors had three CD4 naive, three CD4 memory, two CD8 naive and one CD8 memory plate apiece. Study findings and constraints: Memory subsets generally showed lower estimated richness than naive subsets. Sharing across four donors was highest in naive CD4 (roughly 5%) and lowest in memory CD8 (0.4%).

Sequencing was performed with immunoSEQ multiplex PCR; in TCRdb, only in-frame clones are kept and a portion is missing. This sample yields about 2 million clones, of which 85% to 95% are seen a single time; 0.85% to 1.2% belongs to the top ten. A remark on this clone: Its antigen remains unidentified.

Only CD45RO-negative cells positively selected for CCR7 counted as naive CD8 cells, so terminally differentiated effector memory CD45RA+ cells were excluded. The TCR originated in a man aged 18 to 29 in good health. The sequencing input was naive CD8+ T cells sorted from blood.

In DNA form, the CDR3 reads TGCGCCAGCAGCCCAGAACCGACAGGTATCCAGCTCGAGCAGTACTTC. It translates to CASSPEPTGIQLEQYF. The chain carries TRBV4-1 and TRBJ2-7; possibly TRBD1 for D (6 bases). The CDR3 has 16 amino acids. V lost 4 bases, J lost 6 bases, and 22 bases lay in between. Germline loops: CDR1 MGHRA, CDR2 YSYEKL.